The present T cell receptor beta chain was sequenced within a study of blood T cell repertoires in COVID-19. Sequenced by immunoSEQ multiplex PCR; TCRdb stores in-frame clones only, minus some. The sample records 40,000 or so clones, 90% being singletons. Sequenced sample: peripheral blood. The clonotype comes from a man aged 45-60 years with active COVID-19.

The CDR3 loop reads CASSKQWETQYF. The DNA for the CDR3 is TGTGCCAGCAGCAAACAATGGGAGACCCAGTACTTC. The chain is built from TRBV5-6 and TRBJ2-5; D remains ambiguous. This CDR3 has 12 residues. Germline V gene lookup returns CDR1 SGHDT and CDR2 YYEEEE. V was cut by 4 bases and J by 5 bases, with 9 bases left in between.